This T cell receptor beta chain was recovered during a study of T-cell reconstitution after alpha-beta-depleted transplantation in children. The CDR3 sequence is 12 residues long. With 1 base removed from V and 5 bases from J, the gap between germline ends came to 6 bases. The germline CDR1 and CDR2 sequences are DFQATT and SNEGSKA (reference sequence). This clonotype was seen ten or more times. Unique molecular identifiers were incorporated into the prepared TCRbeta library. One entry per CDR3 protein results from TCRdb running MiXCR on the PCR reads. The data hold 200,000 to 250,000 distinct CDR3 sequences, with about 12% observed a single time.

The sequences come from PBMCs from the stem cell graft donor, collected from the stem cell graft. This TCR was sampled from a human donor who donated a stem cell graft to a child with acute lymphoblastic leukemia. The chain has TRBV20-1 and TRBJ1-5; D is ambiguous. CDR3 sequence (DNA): TGCAGTGCTAGAGCCCCCGATCAGCCCCAGCATTTT. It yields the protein CSARAPDQPQHF.